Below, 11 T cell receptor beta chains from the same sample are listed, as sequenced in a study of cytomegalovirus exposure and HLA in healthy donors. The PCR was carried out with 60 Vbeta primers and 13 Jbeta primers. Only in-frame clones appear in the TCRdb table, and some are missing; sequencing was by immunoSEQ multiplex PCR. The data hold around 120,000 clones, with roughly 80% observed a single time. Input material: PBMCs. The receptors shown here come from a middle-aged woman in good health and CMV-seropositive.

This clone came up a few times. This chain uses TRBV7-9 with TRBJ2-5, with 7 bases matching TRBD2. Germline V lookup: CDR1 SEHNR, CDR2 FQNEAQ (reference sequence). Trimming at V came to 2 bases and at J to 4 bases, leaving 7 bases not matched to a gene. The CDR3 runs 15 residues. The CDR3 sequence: CASSLMAGERETQYF. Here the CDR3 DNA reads TGTGCCAGCAGCTTAATGGCGGGGGAGCGAGAGACCCAGTACTTC.

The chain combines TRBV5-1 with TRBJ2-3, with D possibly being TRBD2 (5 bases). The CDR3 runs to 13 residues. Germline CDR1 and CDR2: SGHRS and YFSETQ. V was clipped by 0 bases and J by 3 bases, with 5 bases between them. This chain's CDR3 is CASSLGETDTQYF. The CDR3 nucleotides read TGCGCCAGCAGCTTGGGGGAGACAGATACGCAGTATTTT. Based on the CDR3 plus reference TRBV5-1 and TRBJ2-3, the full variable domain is KAGVTQTPRYLIKTRGQQVTLSCSPISGHRSVSWYQQTPGQGLQFLFEYFSETQRNKGNFPGRFSGRQFSNSRSEMNVSTLELGDSALYLCASSLGETDTQYFGPGTRLTVL.

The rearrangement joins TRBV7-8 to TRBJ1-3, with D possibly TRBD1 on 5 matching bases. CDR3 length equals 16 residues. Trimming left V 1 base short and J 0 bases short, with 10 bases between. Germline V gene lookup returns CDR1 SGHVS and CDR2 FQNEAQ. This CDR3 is CASSLVGGVSGNTIYF. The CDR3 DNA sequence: TGTGCCAGCAGCTTAGTGGGGGGTGTCTCTGGAAACACCATATATTTT.

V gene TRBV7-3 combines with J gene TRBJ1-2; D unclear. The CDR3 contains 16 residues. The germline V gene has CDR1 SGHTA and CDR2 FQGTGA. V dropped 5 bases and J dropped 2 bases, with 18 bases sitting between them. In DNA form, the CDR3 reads TGTGCCAGCAGCGCCAGAGGAGGGTCAGGAAACTATGGCTACACCTTC. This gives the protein CASSARGGSGNYGYTF.

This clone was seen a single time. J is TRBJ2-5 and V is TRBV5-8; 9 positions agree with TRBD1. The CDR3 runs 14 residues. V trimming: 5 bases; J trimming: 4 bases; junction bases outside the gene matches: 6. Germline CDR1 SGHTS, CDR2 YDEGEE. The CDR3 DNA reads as TGTGCCAGCAGACGACAGGGGGAAGGAGAGACCCAGTACTTC. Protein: CASRRQGEGETQYF.

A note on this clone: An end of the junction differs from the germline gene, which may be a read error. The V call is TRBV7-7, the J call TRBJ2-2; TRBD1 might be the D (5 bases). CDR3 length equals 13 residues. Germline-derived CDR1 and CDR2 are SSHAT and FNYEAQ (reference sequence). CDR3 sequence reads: CASSPRQTGELFF. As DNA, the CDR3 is TGTGCTAGCAGCCCGCGACAGACCGGGGAGCTGTTTTTT.

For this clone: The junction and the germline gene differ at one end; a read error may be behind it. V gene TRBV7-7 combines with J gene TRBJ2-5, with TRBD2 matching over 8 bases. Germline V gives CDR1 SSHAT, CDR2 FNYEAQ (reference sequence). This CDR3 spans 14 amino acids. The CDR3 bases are TGTGCTAGCAGCCCCATGACTAGCGCGGAGACCCAGTACTTC. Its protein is CASSPMTSAETQYF.

The DNA for the CDR3 is TGTGCCAGTAGTATAGACAGGGCAAAGGCCCAGCATTTT. The encoded protein is CASSIDRAKAQHF. The rearrangement links TRBV19 to TRBJ1-5; a possible D gene is TRBD1 (5 bases). Germline CDR1 reads LNHDA; CDR2 reads SQIVND (reference sequence). V dropped 0 bases and J dropped 11 bases, with 11 bases sitting between them. This CDR3 has 13 amino acids.

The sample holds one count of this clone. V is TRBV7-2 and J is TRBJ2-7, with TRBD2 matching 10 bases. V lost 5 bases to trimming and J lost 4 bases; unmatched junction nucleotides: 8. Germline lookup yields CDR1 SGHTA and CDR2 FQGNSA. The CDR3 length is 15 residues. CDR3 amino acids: CASSRLAGVTYEQYF. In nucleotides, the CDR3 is TGTGCCAGCAGCCGTCTAGCGGGAGTTACGTACGAGCAGTACTTC. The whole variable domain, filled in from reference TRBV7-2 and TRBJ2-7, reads GAGVSQSPSNKVTEKGKDVELRCDPISGHTALYWYRQSLGQGLEFLIYFQGNSAPDKSGLPSDRFSAERTGGSVSTLTIQRTQQEDSAVYLCASSRLAGVTYEQYFGPGTRLTVT.

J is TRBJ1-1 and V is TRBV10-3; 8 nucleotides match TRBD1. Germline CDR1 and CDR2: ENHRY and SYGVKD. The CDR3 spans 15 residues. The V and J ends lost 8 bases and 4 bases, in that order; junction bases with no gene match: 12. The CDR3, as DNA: TGTGCCATCGGGTCCCACCGGGACAGGAGCACTGAAGCTTTCTTT. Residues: CAIGSHRDRSTEAFF.

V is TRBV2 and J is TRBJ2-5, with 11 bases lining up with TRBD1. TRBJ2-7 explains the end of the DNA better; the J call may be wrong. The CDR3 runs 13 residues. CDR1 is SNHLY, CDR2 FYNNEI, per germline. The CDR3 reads CATRGQGAGEQYF. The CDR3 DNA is TGTGCCACCAGAGGACAGGGGGCCGGCGAGCAGTACTTC.